These T cell receptor beta chains were read from a single sample in a study of blood T cell repertoires in COVID-19. Generated by immunoSEQ multiplex PCR, the TCRdb table keeps only in-frame clones and is missing some. Among more than 300,000 clones, roughly four fifths were seen once, and the ten largest hold over 4.5%. Sequencing was carried out using PBMCs or T cells enriched from blood (not recorded which). The receptor set was obtained from a woman aged 50 to 60 who had recovered from COVID-19. CDR3s include the opening cysteine and the closing phenylalanine or tryptophan. Each record gives: V gene, J gene, CDR3 protein.

V: TRBV25-1; J: TRBJ1-2; CDR3: CASSTGFAGHGYTF
V: TRBV25-1; J: TRBJ1-2; CDR3: CASSGQGAHGYTF
V: TRBV14; J: TRBJ2-3; CDR3: CASSYAGADTQYF
V: TRBV3-1/TRBV3-2; J: TRBJ1-1; CDR3: CASSQGQGNTEAFF
V: TRBV11-3; J: TRBJ2-5; CDR3: CASSLEPWASRETQYF
V: TRBV5-4; J: TRBJ1-4; CDR3: CASSRDRTTNEKLFF
V: TRBV14; J: TRBJ1-2; CDR3: CASSYGQGQGGGYTF
V: TRBV5-1; J: TRBJ2-5; CDR3: CASSLAGAGGHQETQYF
V: TRBV7-2; J: TRBJ2-7; CDR3: CASSLGRESPEQYF
V: TRBV5-4; J: TRBJ2-7; CDR3: CASSTDRGFSYEQYF
V: TRBV11-2; J: TRBJ1-2; CDR3: CASSLHLGQGGGYTF
V: TRBV11-1; J: TRBJ1-1; CDR3: CASSTPQVTEAFF
V: TRBV6-5; J: TRBJ2-7; CDR3: CASSLHQGSLSYEQYF
V: TRBV27; J: TRBJ2-1; CDR3: CASSQLAGAYNEQFF
V: TRBV5-8; J: TRBJ1-5; CDR3: CASSLGQHLGQPQHF
V: TRBV3-1/TRBV3-2; J: TRBJ2-1; CDR3: CASSQGGVSYNEQFF
V: TRBV3-1/TRBV3-2; J: TRBJ2-7; CDR3: CASSQDWGTSTYEQYF
V: TRBV12-3/TRBV12-4; J: TRBJ2-7; CDR3: CASSSEVYEQYF
V: TRBV27; J: TRBJ2-7; CDR3: CASSRDPGGLAVTYEQYF
V: TRBV9; J: TRBJ2-7; CDR3: CASSVDGGARGEQYF
V: TRBV5-1; J: TRBJ1-4; CDR3: CASSWMGAANEKLFF
V: TRBV28; J: TRBJ1-6; CDR3: CASNVQGNNSPLHF